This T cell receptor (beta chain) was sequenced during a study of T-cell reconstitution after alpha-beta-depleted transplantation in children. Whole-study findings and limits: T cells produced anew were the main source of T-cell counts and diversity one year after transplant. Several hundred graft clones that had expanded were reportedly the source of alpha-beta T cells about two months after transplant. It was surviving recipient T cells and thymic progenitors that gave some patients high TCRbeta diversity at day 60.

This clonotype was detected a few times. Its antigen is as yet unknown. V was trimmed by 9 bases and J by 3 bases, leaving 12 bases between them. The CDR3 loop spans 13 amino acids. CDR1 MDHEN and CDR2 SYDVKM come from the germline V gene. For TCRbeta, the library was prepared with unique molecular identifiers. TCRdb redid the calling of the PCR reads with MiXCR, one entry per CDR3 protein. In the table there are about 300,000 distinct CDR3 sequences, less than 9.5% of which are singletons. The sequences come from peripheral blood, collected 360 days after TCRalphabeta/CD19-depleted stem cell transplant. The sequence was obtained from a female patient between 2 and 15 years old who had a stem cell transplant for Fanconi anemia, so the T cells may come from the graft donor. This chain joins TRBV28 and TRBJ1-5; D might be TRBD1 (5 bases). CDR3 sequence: CASRGGNNQPQHF. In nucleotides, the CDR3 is TGTGCCAGTCGGGGGGGGAACAATCAGCCCCAGCATTTT.